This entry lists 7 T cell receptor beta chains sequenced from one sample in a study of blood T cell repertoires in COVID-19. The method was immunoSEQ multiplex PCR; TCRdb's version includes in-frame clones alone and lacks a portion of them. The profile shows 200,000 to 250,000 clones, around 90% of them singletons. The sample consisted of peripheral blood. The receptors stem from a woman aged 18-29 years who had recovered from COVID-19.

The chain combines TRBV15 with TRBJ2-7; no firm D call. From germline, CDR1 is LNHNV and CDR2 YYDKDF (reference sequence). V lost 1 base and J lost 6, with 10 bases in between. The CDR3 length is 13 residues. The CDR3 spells CATSRAGPPEQYF. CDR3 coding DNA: TGTGCCACCAGCAGAGCTGGGCCACCCGAGCAGTACTTC.

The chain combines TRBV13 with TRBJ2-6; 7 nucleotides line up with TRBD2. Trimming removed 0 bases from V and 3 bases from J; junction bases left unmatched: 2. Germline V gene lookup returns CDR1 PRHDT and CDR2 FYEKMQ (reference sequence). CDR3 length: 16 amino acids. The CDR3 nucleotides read TGTGCCAGCAGCTTAGGCGCGGGGGTTGGGGCCAACGTCCTGACTTTC. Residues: CASSLGAGVGANVLTF.

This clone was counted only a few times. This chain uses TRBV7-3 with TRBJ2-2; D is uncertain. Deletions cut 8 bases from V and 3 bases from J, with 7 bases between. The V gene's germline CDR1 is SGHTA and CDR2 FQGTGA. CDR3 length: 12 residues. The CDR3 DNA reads TGTGCCAGCTCCGGAGACACCGGGGAGCTGTTTTTT. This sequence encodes CASSGDTGELFF.

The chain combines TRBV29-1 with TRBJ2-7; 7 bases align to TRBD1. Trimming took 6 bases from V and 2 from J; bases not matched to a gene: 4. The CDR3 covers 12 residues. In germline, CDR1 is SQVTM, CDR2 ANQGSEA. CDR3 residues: CSVRQGTYEQYF. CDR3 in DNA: TGCAGCGTCAGACAGGGTACCTACGAGCAGTACTTC.

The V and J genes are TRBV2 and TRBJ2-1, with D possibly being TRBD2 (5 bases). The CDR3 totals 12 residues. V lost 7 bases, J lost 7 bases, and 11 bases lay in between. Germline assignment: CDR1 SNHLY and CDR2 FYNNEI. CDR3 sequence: CASMGDTNEQFF. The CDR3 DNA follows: TGTGCCAGCATGGGAGACACGAATGAGCAGTTCTTC. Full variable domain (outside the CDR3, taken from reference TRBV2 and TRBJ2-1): EPEVTQTPSHQVTQMGQEVILRCVPISNHLYFYWYRQILGQKVEFLVSFYNNEISEKSEIFDDQFSVERPDGSNFTLKIRSTKLEDSAMYFCASMGDTNEQFFGPGTRLTVL.

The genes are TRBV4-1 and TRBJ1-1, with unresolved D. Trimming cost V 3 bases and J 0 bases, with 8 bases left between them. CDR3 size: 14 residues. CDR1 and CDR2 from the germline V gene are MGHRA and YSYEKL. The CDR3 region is CASSHPGMNTEAFF. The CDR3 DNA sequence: TGCGCCAGCAGCCATCCAGGTATGAACACTGAAGCTTTCTTT.

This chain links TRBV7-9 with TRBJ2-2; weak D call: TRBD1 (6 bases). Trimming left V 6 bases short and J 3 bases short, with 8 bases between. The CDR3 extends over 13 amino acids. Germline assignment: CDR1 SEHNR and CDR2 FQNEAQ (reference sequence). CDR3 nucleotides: TGTGCCAGCAGACGGACAGACACCGGGGAGCTGTTTTTT. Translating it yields CASRRTDTGELFF.